Below, 24 T cell receptor beta chains from the same sample are listed, as sequenced in a study of T cell responses to AZD1222 COVID-19 vaccine (dated by TCRdb to the early 2020s). The library was obtained by the immunoSEQ multiplex PCR assay. Imported from immuneACCESS, the table was reduced by TCRdb to in-frame sequences with V and J called. These copies leave out some clones; in studies compared against another copy, an unresolved V gene accounts for under half, and the cause of the remainder is not known. The sample records some 50,000 clones, around 85% of which are singletons. The ten largest account for 16% of the sample. The time point label, as the study defines it: baseline before first vaccination. Specimen: peripheral blood, collected on day 0 of AZD1222 vaccination. Receptors originate from an adult in good health.

The V and J genes are TRBV4-3 and TRBJ2-7; 8 bases are a match to TRBD1. Germline V CDR1 and CDR2: LGHNA, YSLEER. V shed 0 bases, J shed 3 bases, and the junction held 4 bases outside the gene matches. This CDR3 is built from 15 residues. The CDR3 sequence is CASSQDGTGVYEQYF. CDR3 nucleotide sequence: TGCGCCAGCAGCCAAGATGGGACAGGTGTCTACGAGCAGTACTTC.

This chain uses TRBV27 with TRBJ2-3; TRBD2 is a possible D gene (7 bases). The CDR3 has 17 residues. The germline CDR1 and CDR2 sequences are MNHEY and SMNVEV (reference sequence). The V and J ends lost 5 bases and 3 bases respectively, with 21 bases between them. For the CDR3, the DNA is TGTGCCAGCAGTCGCCAGACCGGGGGGCAAGTGACAGATACGCAGTATTTT. This codes for CASSRQTGGQVTDTQYF.

The rearrangement links TRBV3-1 (or the pseudogene TRBV3-2) to TRBJ2-2; 11 bases agree with TRBD2. The V gene's germline CDR1 is LGHDT and CDR2 YNNKEL (reference sequence). The V gene end was trimmed by 5 bases and the J gene end by 5 bases; junction bases not matched to a gene: 13. The CDR3 is 18 amino acids. CDR3 protein: CASSGGTSGLVTTGELFF. CDR3 DNA sequence: TGTGCCAGCAGCGGGGGGACTAGCGGCCTAGTGACAACCGGGGAGCTGTTTTTT.

This clone was counted only a few times. The chain combines TRBV6-2 or TRBV6-3 with TRBJ2-7, with a possible D match to TRBD2 (5 bases). The CDR3 spans 17 residues. Trimming removed 0 bases at V and 2 bases at J, with 17 bases between. From germline, CDR1 is MNHEY and CDR2 SVGEGT. The CDR3 loop is CASSYSITAGNAYEQYF. CDR3 bases: TGTGCCAGCAGTTACTCGATCACGGCGGGTAACGCCTACGAGCAGTACTTC.

V and J are TRBV7-9 and TRBJ2-7; D is uncertain. The germline gives CDR1 SEHNR, CDR2 FQNEAQ (reference sequence). V lost 5 bases to trimming and J lost 3 bases, with 14 bases between them. This CDR3 has 14 residues. The CDR3 here is CASSPPRASYEQYF. The CDR3 nucleotides read TGTGCCAGCAGCCCACCACGGGCTAGCTACGAGCAGTACTTC.

The chain is built from TRBV4-3 and TRBJ2-7, with D unclear. Germline V gives CDR1 LGHNA, CDR2 YSLEER. V was pared by 3 bases and J by 5 bases, with 11 bases between. The CDR3 has 13 amino acids. The CDR3 loop is CASSHFIGNEQYF. The DNA for the CDR3 is TGCGCCAGCAGCCACTTTATTGGCAACGAGCAGTACTTC.

The chain employs TRBV5-8 and TRBJ1-5, with a tentative D call TRBD1 (5 bases). The germline V gene has CDR1 SGHTS and CDR2 YDEGEE. Trimming removed 4 bases at V and 6 bases at J, with 11 bases between. CDR3 length: 13 residues. CDR3 residues: CASSPTDGQPQHF. CDR3 DNA: TGTGCCAGCAGCCCGACAGATGGTCAGCCCCAGCATTTT.

The chain combines TRBV5-4 with TRBJ1-1; 10 positions agree with TRBD1. V shed 4 bases, J shed 12 bases, and the junction held 6 bases outside the gene matches. The CDR3 contains 12 residues. Germline assignment: CDR1 SGHNT and CDR2 YYREEE (reference sequence). CDR3 bases: TGTGCCAGCAGCCGGGGACAGGGGCAAACTTTCTTT. Its translation is CASSRGQGQTFF.

A word on this clone: At one end the junction does not follow the germline gene, possibly because of a read error. CDR3 protein: CASSVSGTELFF. The CDR3 DNA follows: TGTGCCAGCAGCGTATCAGGGACAGAGCTGTTCTTC. V gene TRBV9 combines with J gene TRBJ2-1; 7 bases match TRBD1. The CDR3 spans 12 residues. Germline V lookup: CDR1 SGDLS, CDR2 YYNGEE.

V is TRBV18 and J is TRBJ2-2; 8 bases line up with TRBD2. This CDR3 is built from 19 residues. J gave up 0 bases and V 3 bases, and 12 bases lay outside the gene matches. Germline CDR1 is KGHSH and CDR2 is LQKENI. CDR3 loop: CASSPFSGGPLTNTGELFF. The CDR3 nucleotides read TGTGCCAGCTCACCGTTTTCGGGAGGGCCCCTTACGAACACCGGGGAGCTGTTTTTT.

The CDR3 DNA follows: TGTGCCAGCAGCTTGCTCGGGGGCGATACCGGGGAGCTGTTTTTT. It encodes CASSLLGGDTGELFF. The V and J genes are TRBV5-6 and TRBJ2-2; the D call may be TRBD1 or TRBD2 (6 bases each). Germline V gives CDR1 SGHDT, CDR2 YYEEEE. Trimming removed 1 base from V and 5 bases from J, with 12 bases in between. The CDR3 is 15 residues long.

The V and J genes are TRBV27 and TRBJ2-1, with D possibly TRBD2 on 6 matching bases. The ends were cut back, 10 bases at V and 1 base at J, with 20 bases in the middle. The germline CDR1 and CDR2 sequences are MNHEY and SMNVEV (reference sequence). The CDR3 runs to 16 residues. In DNA, the CDR3 is TGTGCCACTCAGCCTAGCAGGACTACATCCTACAATGAGCAGTTCTTC. Translated, it gives CATQPSRTTSYNEQFF.

V and J are TRBV24-1 and TRBJ2-6; no clear D. V was pared by 3 bases and J by 4 bases, with 6 bases between. CDR3 size: 14 residues. Germline V lookup: CDR1 KGHDR, CDR2 SFDVKD. The CDR3 is CATSDPGGANVLTF. The CDR3 nucleotides read TGTGCCACCAGTGATCCTGGAGGGGCCAACGTCCTGACTTTC.

In regard to this clone: Its ends do not fully match the called genes, so a read error is possible. This rearrangement joins TRBV7-9 to TRBJ1-2; weak D call: TRBD1 (5 bases). The CDR3 covers 12 residues. Germline assignment: CDR1 SEHNR and CDR2 FQNEAQ (reference sequence). CDR3 residues: CASSLEGTLSDF. DNA of the CDR3: TGTGCCAGCAGCTTAGAAGGGACCCTGAGTGACTTC.

This clone showed up just once. This chain links TRBV5-1 with TRBJ2-4; TRBD1 matches 10 bases. Unmatched junction bases numbered 7, after V lost 5 bases and J lost 8 bases. CDR3 size: 14 residues. Germline V gene sequence: CDR1 SGHRS, CDR2 YFSETQ. The CDR3 sequence is CASSKGQGVDIQYF. For the CDR3, the DNA is TGCGCCAGCAGTAAAGGACAGGGGGTTGACATTCAGTACTTC.

V usage is TRBV7-8 and J usage is TRBJ1-1; D is unclear. This CDR3 region has 16 residues. Deletions cut 6 bases from V and 2 bases from J, with 19 bases between. CDR1 and CDR2 (germline): SGHVS, FQNEAQ. The CDR3 spells CASSFGYTRVNTEAFF. In DNA, the CDR3 is TGTGCCAGCAGTTTCGGGTACACCCGAGTCAACACTGAAGCTTTCTTT.

The chain combines TRBV6-1 with TRBJ2-5, with TRBD2 matching 11 bases. V lost 4 bases to trimming and J lost 4 bases; unmatched junction nucleotides: 11. CDR1 MNHNS and CDR2 SASEGT come from the germline V gene. The CDR3 contains 17 residues. The chain's CDR3 is CASSAAGRLAGGETQYF. CDR3 DNA sequence: TGTGCCAGCAGTGCCGCCGGTCGGCTAGCGGGAGGAGAGACCCAGTACTTC.

The V gene is TRBV28, the J gene TRBJ1-6, with D uncertain. The germline CDR1 and CDR2 sequences are MDHEN and SYDVKM. The CDR3 totals 14 residues. V was cut by 1 base and J by 7 bases, with 8 bases left in between. The CDR3, as DNA: TGTGCCAGCAGTTTATCCCTCGTAAATTCACCCCTCCACTTT. This gives the protein CASSLSLVNSPLHF.

This chain uses TRBV11-1 with TRBJ1-5; D gene ambiguous. Trimming removed 1 base from V and 4 bases from J, with 5 bases in between. This CDR3 has 13 amino acids. Germline-derived CDR1 and CDR2 are SGHAT and FQDESV (reference sequence). The CDR3 DNA sequence: TGTGCCAGCAGCTTAGGGGCTAATCAGCCCCAGCATTTT. Its protein is CASSLGANQPQHF.

Only a few counts were recorded for this clone. The J gene is TRBJ2-5, the V gene TRBV3-1 (or the pseudogene TRBV3-2); D is possibly TRBD2 (5 bases). The CDR3 has 16 residues. The germline V gene encodes CDR1 LGHDT and CDR2 YNNKEL (reference sequence). Trimming removed 0 bases at V and 4 bases at J, with 15 bases between. The CDR3 DNA reads TGTGCCAGCAGCCAAGATGTCGGGGTAGCTGGAGAGACCCAGTACTTC. This translates into CASSQDVGVAGETQYF.

The genes are TRBV28 and TRBJ2-7; D gene unclear. Germline V lookup: CDR1 MDHEN, CDR2 SYDVKM. Trimming stripped 3 bases from V and 0 bases from J, with 9 bases between. There are 14 residues in the CDR3. The CDR3 protein is CASSFFASSYEQYF. The CDR3 DNA reads as TGTGCCAGCAGTTTTTTTGCCAGCTCCTACGAGCAGTACTTC.

This clone was picked up one time. The V and J genes are TRBV27 and TRBJ2-7; 9 nucleotides match TRBD1. The CDR3 sequence is 15 residues long. Trimming removed 4 bases from V and 2 bases from J; junction bases left unmatched: 6. Germline V gene lookup returns CDR1 MNHEY and CDR2 SMNVEV (reference sequence). CDR3 DNA sequence: TGTGCCAGCAGTTATCGACAGGGGGGGACCTACGAGCAGTACTTC. As protein: CASSYRQGGTYEQYF.

The chain is built from TRBV30 and TRBJ1-1; 7 positions match TRBD1. This CDR3 has 12 amino acids. The V gene's germline CDR1 is GTSNPN and CDR2 SVGIG (reference sequence). The V gene end was trimmed by 3 bases and the J gene end by 4 bases; junction bases not matched to a gene: 2. The CDR3 here is CAWSQGGTEAFF. The CDR3 nucleotides read TGTGCCTGGAGCCAGGGGGGCACTGAAGCTTTCTTT.

V gene TRBV18 combines with J gene TRBJ2-1; tentatively, D is TRBD2 (6 bases). V lost 6 bases, J lost 0 bases, and 15 bases lay in between. This CDR3 contains 16 residues. From germline, CDR1 is KGHSH and CDR2 LQKENI. In nucleotides, the CDR3 is TGTGCCAGCTCGTGGGTTAGCGGAAACTCCTACAATGAGCAGTTCTTC. This encodes CASSWVSGNSYNEQFF. The variable domain in full, with the rest retrieved from reference TRBV18 and TRBJ2-1, is NAGVMQNPRHLVRRRGQEARLRCSPMKGHSHVYWYRQLPEEGLKFMVYLQKENIIDESGMPKERFSAEFPKEGPSILRIQQVVRGDSAAYFCASSWVSGNSYNEQFFGPGTRLTVL.